These 19 T cell receptor beta chains were all obtained from the same sample, sequenced in a study of blood T cell repertoires in COVID-19. Clones were read by immunoSEQ multiplex PCR, and TCRdb kept only the in-frame ones, dropping some. The sample has some 320,000 clones; roughly 85% are singletons. Material: peripheral blood. The receptors come from a human donor in a cohort sampled during active COVID-19.

The chain has TRBV28 and TRBJ1-2, with TRBD1 matching over 7 bases. This CDR3 has 13 residues. Trimming removed 6 bases from V and 8 bases from J; junction bases left unmatched: 9. The germline V gene has CDR1 MDHEN and CDR2 SYDVKM. CDR3 region: CASRTTGLKGYTF. For the CDR3, the DNA is TGTGCCAGCAGAACGACAGGGTTAAAGGGCTACACCTTC.

The chain employs TRBV21-1 and TRBJ1-6; TRBD1, as called in the table, went unchecked against the DNA. TRBV21-1 is recorded as a pseudogene. The CDR3 runs to 19 residues. The CDR3 coding sequence is TGTGCCAGCAGCAAAACAATGCCTTTCTTGGACAGGCATAATTCACCCCTCCACTTT. Encoded protein: CASSKTMPFLDRHNSPLHF.

The gene calls are TRBV7-8 and TRBJ1-2; D unresolved. The CDR3 runs 18 residues. Germline CDR1 SGHVS, CDR2 FQNEAQ. V gave up 1 base and J gave up 2 bases, with 20 bases separating them. CDR3 coding DNA: TGTGCCAGCAGCTTAGTAGTTCGGGAACACCCAACAAACTATGGCTACACCTTC. It codes for CASSLVVREHPTNYGYTF.

The gene calls are TRBV7-9 and TRBJ2-7, with unresolved D. Per germline, CDR1 SEHNR and CDR2 FQNEAQ (reference sequence). The germline V and J ends were trimmed by 0 bases and 0 bases, with 15 bases remaining between them. This CDR3 comprises 17 residues. CDR3 sequence (DNA): TGTGCCAGCAGCTTAGCGCTGGAGCTGCTCTCCTCCTACGAGCAGTACTTC. The encoded protein is CASSLALELLSSYEQYF. Full variable domain (missing parts from reference TRBV7-9 and TRBJ2-7): DTGVSQNPRHKITKRGQNVTFRCDPISEHNRLYWYRQTLGQGPEFLTYFQNEAQLEKSRLLSDRFSAERPKGSFSTLEIQRTEQGDSAMYLCASSLALELLSSYEQYFGPGTRLTVT.

CDR3 in amino acids: CASRHDRATGELFF. DNA of the CDR3: TGTGCCAGCAGGCACGACAGGGCCACCGGGGAGCTGTTTTTT. This chain links TRBV7-3 with TRBJ2-2; 7 nucleotides align to TRBD1. The CDR3 sequence is 14 residues long. V lost 6 bases and J lost 4; bases outside the gene matches: 5. CDR1 is SGHTA, CDR2 FQGTGA, per germline.

A single count supports this clone. The chain has TRBV28 and TRBJ1-1; weak D call: TRBD1 (6 bases). Trimming left V 1 base short and J 0 bases short, with 9 bases between. Per the germline V gene, CDR1 is MDHEN and CDR2 is SYDVKM. This CDR3 contains 15 residues. CDR3 DNA sequence: TGTGCCAGCAGTTTATTGGACAGCTTGAACACTGAAGCTTTCTTT. Amino acids: CASSLLDSLNTEAFF.

The chain uses TRBV9 and TRBJ1-4, with TRBD1 identical over 7 bases. Trimming at V came to 4 bases and at J to 4 bases, leaving 4 bases not matched to a gene. Germline V CDR1 and CDR2: SGDLS, YYNGEE. There are 14 residues in the CDR3. The CDR3 reads CASSPQGGNEKLFF. The CDR3 region has the DNA TGTGCCAGCAGCCCCCAGGGGGGTAATGAAAAACTGTTTTTT.

This clone appeared once. This chain links TRBV3-1 (or the pseudogene TRBV3-2) with TRBJ1-6; no reliable D call. Germline CDR1 LGHDT, CDR2 YNNKEL (reference sequence). V dropped 3 bases and J dropped 6 bases, with 15 bases sitting between them. This CDR3 is 16 amino acids long. The CDR3: CASSHRGKLINSPLHF. DNA of the CDR3: TGTGCCAGCAGCCATCGGGGAAAGTTGATTAATTCACCCCTCCACTTT.

The V gene is TRBV2, the J gene TRBJ1-5; D is perhaps TRBD1 (6 bases). Germline V CDR1 and CDR2: SNHLY, FYNNEI. The CDR3 has 11 amino acids. V lost 8 bases and J lost 8, with 10 bases in between. The CDR3 region is CASGQGKPQHF. The CDR3, as DNA: TGTGCCAGCGGGCAGGGGAAGCCCCAGCATTTT. Together with reference TRBV2 and TRBJ1-5, the CDR3 gives the full variable domain: EPEVTQTPSHQVTQMGQEVILRCVPISNHLYFYWYRQILGQKVEFLVSFYNNEISEKSEIFDDQFSVERPDGSNFTLKIRSTKLEDSAMYFCASGQGKPQHFGDGTRLSIL.

This clone has just one count. V and J are TRBV5-1 and TRBJ1-6, with D possibly matching TRBD1 (6 bases). CDR3 length equals 15 residues. CDR1 and CDR2 from the germline V gene are SGHRS and YFSETQ. The V end lost 4 bases, the J end lost 6 bases, and 14 bases lay between the germline ends. CDR3 coding DNA: TGCGCCAGCAGCACCGTGGGGACAAGTAATTCACCCCTCCACTTT. It yields the protein CASSTVGTSNSPLHF.

The chain combines TRBV10-2 with TRBJ2-3; no clear D gene. Between the trimmed V and J ends, which lost 7 bases and 3 bases, there was a span of 11 bases. The CDR3 has 13 amino acids. CDR1 WSHSY and CDR2 SAAADI come from the germline V gene. The CDR3 DNA reads as TGCGCCAGCACCCGAGGCTGGACAGATACGCAGTATTTT. Protein sequence: CASTRGWTDTQYF.

V usage is TRBV29-1 and J usage is TRBJ1-1; 8 nucleotides agree with TRBD1. Germline CDR1 reads SQVTM; CDR2 reads ANQGSEA. CDR3 length: 12 amino acids. Losses at the gene ends were 6 bases for V and 10 bases for J; bases not matched to a gene: 10. CDR3 sequence reads: CSVGQDLLGAFF. CDR3 bases: TGCAGCGTGGGACAGGACCTTCTGGGAGCTTTCTTT. Variable domain in full (rest from reference TRBV29-1 and TRBJ1-1): SAVISQKPSRDICQRGTSLTIQCQVDSQVTMMFWYRQQPGQSLTLIATANQGSEATYESGFVIDKFPISRPNLTFSTLTVSNMSPEDSSIYLCSVGQDLLGAFFGQGTRLTVV.

The rearrangement uses TRBV30 and TRBJ2-3; 7 bases are shared with TRBD1. CDR3 length: 14 amino acids. V lost 5 bases to trimming and J lost 1 base; unmatched junction nucleotides: 6. Germline CDR1 reads GTSNPN; CDR2 reads SVGIG (reference sequence). In DNA, the CDR3 is TGTGCCTGGTATTCCGGGACAGGCACAGATACGCAGTATTTT. It encodes CAWYSGTGTDTQYF.

The V call is TRBV18, the J call TRBJ1-1, with 8 bases that match TRBD1. V shed 6 bases, J shed 6 bases, and the junction held 9 bases outside the gene matches. The CDR3 extends over 14 amino acids. From germline, CDR1 is KGHSH and CDR2 LQKENI. As DNA, the CDR3 is TGTGCCAGCTCTCGACAGGGGTTAAACGCTGAAGCTTTCTTT. Amino acids: CASSRQGLNAEAFF.

V usage is TRBV4-2 and J usage is TRBJ1-5; 7 nucleotides align to TRBD1. V was pared by 1 base and J by 3 bases, with 6 bases of the junction left unmatched. The CDR3 sequence is 16 residues long. Germline lookup yields CDR1 LGHNA and CDR2 YNFKEQ. CDR3 coding DNA: TGTGCCAGCAGCCAAGCGGAGGGGGCGCCCAATCAGCCCCAGCATTTT. Its protein is CASSQAEGAPNQPQHF.

This chain uses TRBV5-4 with TRBJ2-1; 7 bases match TRBD1. The CDR3 runs 14 residues. CDR1 is SGHNT and CDR2 is YYREEE in the germline V gene (reference sequence). The J segment lost 5 bases and the V segment lost 5 bases, leaving 7 bases of the junction unmatched. The CDR3 spells CASSDRDWDNEQFF. In DNA, the CDR3 is TGTGCCAGCAGTGACAGGGATTGGGACAATGAGCAGTTCTTC.

This clone was recorded once. V usage is TRBV3-1 (or the pseudogene TRBV3-2) and J usage is TRBJ2-3, with no clear D. Germline CDR1 LGHDT, CDR2 YNNKEL (reference sequence). There are 19 residues in the CDR3. Deletions cut 0 bases from V and 0 bases from J, with 19 bases between. DNA for the CDR3: TGTGCCAGCAGCCAAGATCCGATGGGCGTTACCCCTAGCACAGATACGCAGTATTTT. Its protein is CASSQDPMGVTPSTDTQYF.

J is TRBJ1-3 and V is TRBV19; TRBD1 matches 7 bases. The CDR3 contains 14 residues. Germline-derived CDR1 and CDR2 are LNHDA and SQIVND (reference sequence). V lost 6 bases and J lost 6; bases outside the gene matches: 8. The CDR3 spells CASRDRSGENTIYF. The CDR3 DNA reads TGTGCCAGTAGGGACAGGTCTGGTGAAAACACCATATATTTT. The whole variable domain, remainder taken from reference TRBV19 and TRBJ1-3, is DGGITQSPKYLFRKEGQNVTLSCEQNLNHDAMYWYRQDPGQGLRLIYYSQIVNDFQKGDIAEGYSVSREKKESFPLTVTSAQKNPTAFYLCASRDRSGENTIYFGEGSWLTVV.

CDR3 in amino acids: CASSFRDTATDTQYF. The CDR3 bases are TGTGCCAGCAGTTTCCGGGACACCGCCACAGATACGCAGTATTTT. The J gene is TRBJ2-3, the V gene TRBV6-5; D might be TRBD1 (6 bases). This CDR3 spans 15 amino acids. Germline-derived CDR1 and CDR2 are MNHEY and SVGAGI. V shed 4 bases and J shed 2 bases, with 13 bases lying between them.